One sample yielded the 3 T cell receptor beta chains listed below, sequenced in a study of OX40 agonist ivuxolimab in advanced cancers. TCRdb's table, derived via immunoSEQ multiplex PCR, lists solely in-frame clones and lacks some. Of approximately 28,000 clones in the sample, more than 70% were seen once. This specimen consisted of CD4+ or CD8+ T cells sorted from blood, obtained in a trial of the OX40 agonist ivuxolimab. The receptors derive from an adult with an advanced solid tumor such as melanoma, head and neck, liver or kidney cancer.

Regarding this clone: One junction end does not reproduce the germline sequence, and a read error may be involved. The rearrangement uses TRBV7-7 and TRBJ2-1, with 7 bases that match TRBD2. Germline CDR1 reads SSHAT; CDR2 reads FNYEAQ (reference sequence). CDR3 length equals 14 residues. CDR3 residues: CASSFSTSHNEQFF. As DNA, the CDR3 is TGTGCTAGCAGCTTTTCGACTAGCCACAATGAGCAGTTCTTC.

CDR3 protein: CASSPSAYYNEQFF. Written as DNA, the CDR3 is TGTGCCAGCAGCCCTAGCGCGTACTACAATGAGCAGTTCTTC. This rearrangement joins TRBV7-9 to TRBJ2-1, with D maybe TRBD2 (6 bases). This CDR3 comprises 14 residues. CDR1 and CDR2 (germline): SEHNR, FQNEAQ (reference sequence). With 5 bases removed from V and 3 bases from J, the gap between germline ends came to 11 bases.

The CDR3 reads CASSLVRDSYEQYF. In DNA, the CDR3 is TGTGCCAGCAGTTTGGTCAGGGACTCCTACGAGCAGTACTTC. The chain is built from TRBV28 and TRBJ2-7; weak D call: TRBD1 (5 bases). V lost 3 bases to trimming and J lost 0 bases, with 9 bases between them. This CDR3 contains 14 residues. The germline V gene has CDR1 MDHEN and CDR2 SYDVKM.